This is a list of T cell receptor beta chains from one sample in a study of blood T cell repertoires in COVID-19. Measured with immunoSEQ multiplex PCR; TCRdb has only the in-frame clones, and not every one. The top ten hold 1.5% to 2% of the sample, which has fewer than 350,000 clones, 75% to 90% seen once. Sequencing was done on a sample of PBMCs or T cells enriched from blood (not recorded which). The origin of the receptors is a woman under 40 who had been exposed to COVID-19. Each CDR3 is given with its conserved first and last residue.

TRBV7-9 CASSLVVGASAEKLFF
TRBV2 CASRHQGKGPSRGSSYNEQFF
TRBV6-5 CATSLLASNQPQHF
TRBV5-4 CASSSTQGSETQYF
TRBV2 CASSEPQRAQHF
TRBV19 CASNEAGGATYEQYF
TRBV28 CASRQVGQPQHF
TRBV27 CASSSRVNYGYTF
TRBV7-8 CASSLALTGSVNQPQHF
TRBV13 CASSLGAEVETQYF
TRBV30 CAWSGGTGSSPLHF
TRBV28 CASSSSDRLSTYGYTF
TRBV11-2 CASSFGLGQSYGYTF
TRBV29-1 CSVGRANQPQHF
TRBV27 CASSRGPIRGSNQPQHF
TRBV2 CASGGFNEKLFF
TRBV2 CASSGQGEGGYTF
TRBV5-1 CASSYRLEYNEQFF
TRBV27 CASSLGTGGNQPQHF
TRBV27 CASRNTAYGYTF
TRBV14 CASSHGQGGDGYTF
TRBV28 CASSLLVGLAGHSYEQYF
TRBV28 CASSLIDSINSPLHF
TRBV5-1 CASSFFPGTSLDTQYF
TRBV5-1 CASSPAGTGGLSPLHF
TRBV19 CASSAPDRPAYEAFF
TRBV5-1 CASSLEGSRWEPQHF
TRBV19 CASSPDRGYGYTF
TRBV4-1 CASRRTGDTEAFF
TRBV2 CASSAGRAGSPLHF
TRBV18 CASSLSPAGFVSNQPQHF
TRBV6-1 CASSEARGAVETQYF
TRBV10-2 CASLPAGMNTEAFF
TRBV28 CASRKTSGRLSYNEQFF
TRBV5-5 CASSTGQAPGYGYTF
TRBV11-3 CASSRPGLAGGIEQFF
TRBV28 CASSSSPTGANTEAFF
TRBV7-9 CASSPFGGTEAFF
TRBV9 CASSVSPRSNEQFF
TRBV19 CASSWTGADQPQHF
TRBV6-6 CASSHRGRSVGGNTIYF
TRBV3-1/TRBV3-2 CASSQEAGSPLHF
TRBV5-1 CASSLIGSGQRRGTGELFF